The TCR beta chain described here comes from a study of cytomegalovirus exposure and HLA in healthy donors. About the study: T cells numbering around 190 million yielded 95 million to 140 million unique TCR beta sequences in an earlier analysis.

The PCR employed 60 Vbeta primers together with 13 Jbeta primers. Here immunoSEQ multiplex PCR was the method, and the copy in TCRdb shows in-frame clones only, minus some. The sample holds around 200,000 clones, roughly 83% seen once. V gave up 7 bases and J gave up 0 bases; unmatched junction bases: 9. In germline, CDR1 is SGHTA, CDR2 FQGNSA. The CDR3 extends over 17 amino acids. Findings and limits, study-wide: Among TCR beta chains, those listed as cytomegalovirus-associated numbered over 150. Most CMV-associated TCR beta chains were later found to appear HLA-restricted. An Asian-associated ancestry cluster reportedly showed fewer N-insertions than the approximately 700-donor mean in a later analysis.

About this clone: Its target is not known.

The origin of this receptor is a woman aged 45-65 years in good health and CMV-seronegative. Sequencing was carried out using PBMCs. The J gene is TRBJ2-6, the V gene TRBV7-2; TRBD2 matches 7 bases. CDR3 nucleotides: TGTGCCAGCACCCGGGGGGAACCCAGCTCTGGGGCCAACGTCCTGACTTTC. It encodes CASTRGEPSSGANVLTF.